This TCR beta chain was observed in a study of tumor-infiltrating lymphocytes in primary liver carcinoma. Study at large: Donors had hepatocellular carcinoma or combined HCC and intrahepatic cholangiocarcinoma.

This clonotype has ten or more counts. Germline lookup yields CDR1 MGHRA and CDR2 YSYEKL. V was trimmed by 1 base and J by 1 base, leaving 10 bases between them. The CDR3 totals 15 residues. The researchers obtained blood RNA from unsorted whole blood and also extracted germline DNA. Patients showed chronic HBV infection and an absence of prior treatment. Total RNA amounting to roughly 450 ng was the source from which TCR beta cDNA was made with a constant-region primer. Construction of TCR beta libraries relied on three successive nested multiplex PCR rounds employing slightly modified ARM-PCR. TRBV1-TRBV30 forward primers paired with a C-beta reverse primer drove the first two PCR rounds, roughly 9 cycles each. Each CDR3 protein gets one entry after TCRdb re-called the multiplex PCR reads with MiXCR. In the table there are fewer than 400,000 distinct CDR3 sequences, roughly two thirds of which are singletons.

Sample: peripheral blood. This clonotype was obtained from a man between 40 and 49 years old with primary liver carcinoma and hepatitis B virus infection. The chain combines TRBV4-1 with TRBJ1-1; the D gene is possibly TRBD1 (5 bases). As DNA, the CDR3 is TGCGCCAGCAGCCAAGTGGAGGGGCAGAACACTGAAGCTTTCTTT. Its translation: CASSQVEGQNTEAFF.